What follows are 26 T cell receptor beta chains derived from one specimen sequenced in a study of quantifying T cell responses using KT2 cells. Overall study: RNA was reverse transcribed with TCR alpha and beta constant-region primers.

An oligo carrying a UMI was ligated to the cDNA 3' end. An equimolar mix of RC1.1 and RC1.2 primed the beta chain across TRBC1 and TRBC2. TCRdb redid the calling of the UMI-ligation and nested PCR reads with MiXCR, one entry per CDR3 protein. The sample holds tens of thousands of distinct CDR3 sequences, 9% to 15% seen once. What was sequenced was PBMCs spiked with cells of the T cell clone KT2. These receptors all come from a human donor.

This clonotype has a handful of counts. The chain recombines TRBV2 with TRBJ1-1, with 9 bases aligning to TRBD1. This CDR3 is built from 15 residues. CDR1 and CDR2 from the germline V gene are SNHLY and FYNNEI. J gave up 1 base and V 9 bases, and 9 bases lay outside the gene matches. The CDR3 spells CASKGQGFPNTEAFF. DNA of the CDR3: TGTGCCAGTAAGGGACAGGGCTTTCCGAACACTGAAGCTTTCTTT. Complete variable domain (other parts from reference TRBV2 and TRBJ1-1): EPEVTQTPSHQVTQMGQEVILRCVPISNHLYFYWYRQILGQKVEFLVSFYNNEISEKSEIFDDQFSVERPDGSNFTLKIRSTKLEDSAMYFCASKGQGFPNTEAFFGQGTRLTVV.

The chain combines TRBV20-1 with TRBJ1-2; 7 bases agree with TRBD1. From germline, CDR1 is DFQATT and CDR2 SNEGSKA (reference sequence). The J segment lost 8 bases and the V segment lost 1 base, leaving 10 bases of the junction unmatched. This CDR3 comprises 14 residues. The CDR3 here is CSARATQGQWGYTF. CDR3 bases: TGCAGTGCTAGAGCTACACAGGGGCAGTGGGGCTACACCTTC.

This clonotype was seen only a few times. The chain employs TRBV2 and TRBJ2-1; unclear D gene. V was trimmed by 6 bases and J by 1 base, leaving 10 bases between them. The CDR3 covers 14 residues. Germline assignment: CDR1 SNHLY and CDR2 FYNNEI. The CDR3 region is CASSVRGSYNEQFF. CDR3 DNA: TGTGCCAGCAGCGTCCGTGGGTCCTACAATGAGCAGTTCTTC.

This clonotype was seen a handful of times. This sequence joins TRBV18 and TRBJ1-1; maybe TRBD1 (5 bases). The germline gives CDR1 KGHSH, CDR2 LQKENI. Deletions cut 7 bases from V and 0 bases from J, with 21 bases between. The CDR3 sequence is 17 residues long. The DNA for the CDR3 is TGTGCCAGCTTGAGTTCAGGGTGGGACTTTATGAACACTGAAGCTTTCTTT. This gives the protein CASLSSGWDFMNTEAFF.

This clonotype was observed a few times. This rearrangement joins TRBV27 to TRBJ1-1, with 11 bases fitting TRBD1. CDR1 is MNHEY and CDR2 is SMNVEV in the germline V gene (reference sequence). Trimming cost V 7 bases and J 5 bases; bases outside gene matches: 9. This CDR3 spans 15 amino acids. The CDR3 nucleotides are TGTGCCAGCATCCGGACAGGGGGCTCGCAGACTGAAGCTTTCTTT. It translates to CASIRTGGSQTEAFF.

This clonotype has just a few counts. The rearrangement uses TRBV20-1 and TRBJ2-3; D is ambiguous. Trimming removed 4 bases at V and 0 bases at J, with 11 bases between. The germline V gene has CDR1 DFQATT and CDR2 SNEGSKA (reference sequence). The CDR3 is 14 amino acids. For the CDR3, the DNA is TGCAGTGCTACCGTCCGGTCTAGCACAGATACGCAGTATTTT. Translating gives CSATVRSSTDTQYF.

V gene TRBV2 combines with J gene TRBJ2-7; D is unclear. There are 13 residues in the CDR3. CDR1 and CDR2 (germline): SNHLY, FYNNEI. The ends were cut back, 3 bases at V and 9 bases at J, with 15 bases in the middle. The CDR3 region is CASSEPVVSRQYF. The DNA of the CDR3 is TGTGCCAGCAGTGAGCCCGTAGTAAGTCGGCAGTACTTC.

The chain has TRBV7-2 and TRBJ2-7; D call uncertain. The CDR3 length is 13 residues. Trimming took off 2 bases at V and 3 bases at J, with 8 bases between the two ends. The germline CDR1 and CDR2 sequences are SGHTA and FQGNSA. CDR3 region: CASSLNPSYEQYF. The CDR3, as DNA: TGTGCCAGCAGCTTAAATCCTAGCTACGAGCAGTACTTC.

This clonotype was observed many times. V usage is TRBV20-1 and J usage is TRBJ2-5; the match to TRBD2 covers 11 bases. The CDR3 loop spans 13 amino acids. Trimming at V came to 3 bases and at J to 4 bases, leaving 1 base not matched to a gene. Germline CDR1 and CDR2: DFQATT and SNEGSKA (reference sequence). This CDR3 reads CSARTSGVETQYF. The CDR3 DNA is TGCAGTGCTAGGACTAGCGGGGTAGAGACCCAGTACTTC.

This clonotype turned up a few times. The rearrangement joins TRBV24-1 to TRBJ1-5; 8 bases are shared with TRBD1. The CDR3 length is 20 residues. CDR1 is KGHDR, CDR2 SFDVKD, per germline. After removal of 5 bases from V and 2 bases from J, the junction contained 19 bases not matched to a gene. CDR3 coding DNA: TGTGCCACCAGTGGCCTTGAAGAAGGACAGGGAGAAGATGGCAATCAGCCCCAGCATTTT. Its protein product is CATSGLEEGQGEDGNQPQHF.

V usage is TRBV2 and J usage is TRBJ1-5; D gene ambiguous. V lost 6 bases, J lost 1 base, and 13 bases lay in between. CDR1 and CDR2 (germline): SNHLY, FYNNEI. The CDR3 loop spans 15 amino acids. In nucleotides, the CDR3 is TGTGCCAGCAGAGCAGGAGCCCTGAGCAATCAGCCCCAGCATTTT. It specifies CASRAGALSNQPQHF. Full variable domain (remainder filled in from reference TRBV2 and TRBJ1-5): EPEVTQTPSHQVTQMGQEVILRCVPISNHLYFYWYRQILGQKVEFLVSFYNNEISEKSEIFDDQFSVERPDGSNFTLKIRSTKLEDSAMYFCASRAGALSNQPQHFGDGTRLSIL.

This clonotype has a count of ten or more. The chain recombines TRBV28 with TRBJ2-7, with D hard to call. Germline-derived CDR1 and CDR2 are MDHEN and SYDVKM. The CDR3 runs to 11 residues. V lost 7 bases, J lost 0 bases, and 4 bases lay in between. The CDR3 nucleotides are TGTGCCAGCACGGACTCCTACGAGCAGTACTTC. This translates into CASTDSYEQYF.

CDR3 bases: TGTGCCAGCAGCCCCAGCGGGGGGGAGGAAGAGACCCAGTACTTC. It is translated as CASSPSGGEEETQYF. The genes are TRBV7-7 and TRBJ2-5; 10 nucleotides align to TRBD2. This CDR3 is built from 15 residues. Germline lookup yields CDR1 SSHAT and CDR2 FNYEAQ (reference sequence). Trimming at V came to 5 bases and at J to 3 bases, leaving 6 bases not matched to a gene. The full variable domain, completed using reference TRBV7-7 and TRBJ2-5, is GAGVSQSPRYKVTKRGQDVTLRCDPISSHATLYWYQQALGQGPEFLTYFNYEAQPDKSGLPSDRFSAERPEGSISTLTIQRTEQRDSAMYRCASSPSGGEEETQYFGPGTRLLVL.

This clonotype showed up just a few times. As DNA, the CDR3 is TGCAGTGCTAGACCCCCCGGCGGATCCTATAACTATGGCTACACCTTC. Translated, it gives CSARPPGGSYNYGYTF. The chain carries TRBV20-1 and TRBJ1-2, with D unresolved. This CDR3 comprises 16 residues. The V gene lost 2 bases and the J gene lost 1 base, with 17 bases spanning the gap. Germline V gene sequence: CDR1 DFQATT, CDR2 SNEGSKA (reference sequence).

This clonotype came up many times. This sequence joins TRBV7-2 and TRBJ2-7; D is ambiguous. The length of the CDR3 is 16 residues. Deletions cut 0 bases from V and 7 bases from J, with 19 bases between. CDR1 SGHTA and CDR2 FQGNSA come from the germline V gene. CDR3 loop: CASSLATASLSFEQYF. In DNA, the CDR3 is TGTGCCAGCAGCTTAGCTACGGCTTCTCTGAGTTTTGAGCAGTACTTC.

The chain links TRBV6-1 to TRBJ2-6, with unresolved D. CDR3 size: 14 residues. Germline V gene lookup returns CDR1 MNHNS and CDR2 SASEGT. Trimming removed 6 bases at V and 4 bases at J, with 10 bases between. The CDR3 coding sequence is TGTGCCAGCAGGCCCAGTGGAGGGGCCAACGTCCTGACTTTC. It specifies CASRPSGGANVLTF.

The sample holds many counts of this clonotype. This sequence joins TRBV28 and TRBJ2-5, with D possibly called TRBD1 or TRBD2 (6 bases each). CDR1 MDHEN and CDR2 SYDVKM come from the germline V gene. V lost 3 bases, J lost 2 bases, and 13 bases lay in between. The CDR3 spans 15 residues. As DNA, the CDR3 is TGTGCCAGCAGTTTCGGGGGCGGTTTACAAGAGACCCAGTACTTC. Amino acid sequence: CASSFGGGLQETQYF.

This clonotype was picked up a small number of times. The chain carries TRBV7-2 and TRBJ2-7; TRBD1 might be the D (5 bases). Trimming took 1 base from V and 3 from J, leaving 13 bases between them. CDR1 and CDR2 (germline): SGHTA, FQGNSA. This CDR3 region has 15 residues. This CDR3 reads CASSLDHRPVYEQYF. CDR3 nucleotide sequence: TGTGCCAGCAGCTTAGATCACAGGCCCGTCTACGAGCAGTACTTC.

V usage is TRBV18 and J usage is TRBJ1-4; TRBD1 matches 8 bases. Looked up from germline, CDR1 is KGHSH and CDR2 is LQKENI. The CDR3 covers 13 residues. Germline trimming cut 3 bases from V and 17 bases from J; bases unmatched to any gene: 11. The CDR3 protein is CASSPGQESFIFF. DNA for the CDR3: TGTGCCAGCTCACCGGGACAGGAATCTTTCATTTTTTTT.

At least ten counts were recorded for this clonotype. The chain joins TRBV29-1 to TRBJ1-2; 7 bases align to TRBD1. This CDR3 is built from 13 residues. Germline values: CDR1 SQVTM, CDR2 ANQGSEA. J lost 7 bases, V lost 6 bases, and 11 bases had no gene match. In DNA, the CDR3 is TGCAGCGTCAGGGGTGACAGGGAGAGTGGCTACACCTTC. It translates to CSVRGDRESGYTF.

This clonotype was recorded many times. This chain connects TRBV24-1 to TRBJ1-5; 8 positions agree with TRBD1. Germline CDR1 and CDR2: KGHDR and SFDVKD. The CDR3 length is 16 residues. Trimming cost V 3 bases and J 2 bases; bases outside gene matches: 5. The CDR3 DNA follows: TGTGCCACCAGTGATCCTTCGACAGGGGGCAATCAGCCCCAGCATTTT. This encodes CATSDPSTGGNQPQHF.

There are many counts of this clonotype. The rearrangement uses TRBV7-2 and TRBJ1-1, with a weak D call TRBD1 (5 bases). The germline gives CDR1 SGHTA, CDR2 FQGNSA. V was trimmed by 5 bases and J by 4 bases, leaving 14 bases between them. This CDR3 is built from 14 residues. CDR3 in amino acids: CASSLTGLSTEAFF. CDR3 nucleotide sequence: TGTGCCAGCAGCCTCACGGGACTGAGCACTGAAGCTTTCTTT.

A few counts support this clonotype. The J gene is TRBJ2-6, the V gene TRBV4-1; D is undetermined. Trimming stripped 4 bases from V and 0 bases from J, with 7 bases between. Germline-derived CDR1 and CDR2 are MGHRA and YSYEKL. CDR3 length: 15 residues. In nucleotides, the CDR3 is TGCGCCAGCAGCCGCTGGGTCTCTGGGGCCAACGTCCTGACTTTC. The encoded protein is CASSRWVSGANVLTF.

The sample holds a few counts of this clonotype. This rearrangement joins TRBV5-4 to TRBJ2-1, with D possibly being TRBD2 (6 bases). This CDR3 has 14 amino acids. Germline CDR1 reads SGHNT; CDR2 reads YYREEE (reference sequence). V was clipped by 3 bases and J by 3 bases, with 10 bases between them. CDR3 protein: CASSSSGSYNEQFF. CDR3 coding DNA: TGTGCCAGCAGCTCCTCCGGGAGCTACAATGAGCAGTTCTTC.

The table lists this clonotype with many counts. The chain couples TRBV29-1 to TRBJ1-1, with D tentatively TRBD1 (6 bases). Germline loops: CDR1 SQVTM, CDR2 ANQGSEA. The CDR3 runs to 13 residues. V was trimmed by 4 bases and J by 8 bases, leaving 17 bases between them. The CDR3: CSVASTGTMEAFF. In nucleotides, the CDR3 is TGCAGCGTTGCTAGCACCGGGACAATGGAAGCTTTCTTT.

The J gene is TRBJ1-2, the V gene TRBV20-1; D might be TRBD1 (6 bases). V was trimmed by 2 bases and J by 5 bases, leaving 9 bases between them. Germline CDR1 DFQATT, CDR2 SNEGSKA (reference sequence). This CDR3 spans 12 amino acids. The CDR3 region has the DNA TGCAGTGCTAGACAGGGGCGGTATGGCTACACCTTC. Translated: CSARQGRYGYTF.